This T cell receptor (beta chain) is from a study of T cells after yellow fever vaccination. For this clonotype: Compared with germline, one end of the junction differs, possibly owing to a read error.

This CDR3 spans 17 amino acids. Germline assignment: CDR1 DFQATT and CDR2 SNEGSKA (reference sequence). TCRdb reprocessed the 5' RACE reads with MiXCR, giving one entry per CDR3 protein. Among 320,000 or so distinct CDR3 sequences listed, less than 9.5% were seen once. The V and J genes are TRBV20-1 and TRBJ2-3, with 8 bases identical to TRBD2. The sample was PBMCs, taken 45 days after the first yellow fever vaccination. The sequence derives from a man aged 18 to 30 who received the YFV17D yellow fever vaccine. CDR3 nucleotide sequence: TGCTGTGCTAGAGATGTCCTGACCGGGGGGGGGACGGATACGCAGTATTTT. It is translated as CCARDVLTGGGTDTQYF.